The entry that follows covers one T cell receptor (beta chain) sequence. This clonotype has more than one count but fewer than ten. This clone's antigen is unknown. No base quality information exists; no much larger clone differs at one position. The data were obtained in a study of human T cells and chemical hapten exposure (TCRdb year 2021). About the study as a whole: For sensitization, 2% DPC in acetone was applied to an approximately 2 cm by approximately 2 cm area of upper inner arm skin. Patch testing was done on the upper back using Finn chambers containing 0.01% DPC, and results were scored after 6 days according to International Contact Dermatitis Research Group standards. Alopecia areata with under or over 50% scalp involvement, alopecia totalis and alopecia universalis were represented in the patient cohort, which was mostly female. Blood for TCR sequencing was provided by twenty-nine alopecia patients at one to four time points (pre-sensitization, 2, 6 and 24 weeks). The libraries were sequenced as a pool, and the TCR yield per sample differed mostly because of small variations in library volumes within the pool. Throughout the study period of around 25 weeks, patients also received therapeutic DPC doses to the scalp every week. This study followed changes in the peripheral blood TCR repertoire in vivo during primary and secondary sensitization of alopecia patients to the hapten diphenylcyclopropenone (DPC). Blood samples were taken from patients before sensitization (week 0) and then at 2, 6 and about 24 weeks after DPC sensitization. Results the study describes overall, beyond this receptor: Repeated subsampling changed both the strength of the expansion versus patch-test correlation and the threshold at which that correlation became significant. Compared with pre-sensitization or healthy control sets, expanded TCRs formed significantly more large CDR3 similarity clusters, which is consistent with antigen-driven responses. No change with DPC sensitization was found in the number of TCRs above 1 in 1000 frequency, and no evidence of global repertoire structure alterations was found. Because all patients had alopecia, a presumed autoimmune disease, the immune response of the patients might differ from that of healthy individuals. A positive correlation was found between the number of PT1 expanded TCRs and patch test score, with significance reached at thresholds 8, 16 and 32 but not 4.

The germline V gene yields SGHAT for CDR1 and FQNNGV for CDR2. Trimming leaves V shorter by 0 bases and J shorter by 3 bases, with the junction holding 5 bases beyond the gene matches. Including cysteine and phenylalanine, the CDR3 has 15 amino acids. The CDR3 DNA has 45 bases and is translated from base 1. Per the publication, the time point label means: patch test 1, 2 weeks after DPC sensitization. The sample's treatment or condition label, in plain terms: therapeutic diphenylcyclopropenone sensitization with weekly scalp DPC. At each patch-test visit, blood was drawn before the patch test was applied. Patients were considered eligible if aged 18 to 70, diagnosed with alopecia and deemed suitable for DPC therapy, and patients were excluded if pregnant. Unfractionated whole blood was collected in Tempus Blood RNA tubes, and total RNA was extracted from that blood. The library came from RACE. Sequencing instrument: NextSeq 500. During library preparation, unique molecular identifiers were attached to individual cDNA molecules so that TCRs could be counted quantitatively and reproducibly. For every blood RNA sample, sequencing covered both the TCR alpha and TCR beta chains. Under the source paper's analysis protocol: A median of around 100,000 TCRs per sample was observed, with a range of 23,224 to 690,600. V, J and CDR3 annotation of the TCR reads was carried out using the Decombinator software suite. To make PS versus PT1 abundance plots, every sample was subsampled to the same number of TCRs (28,000). TCRs were defined as expanded if absent before sensitization and observed at least eight times at the 2-week time point. TCRdb reran the public reads through fastp at Q25 and MiXCR, keeping productive beta chains. CDR3 protein duplicates are merged, each entry listing the most common genes and DNA. In this record, the V and J calls reflect TCRdb's handling and not the investigators' own analysis. The sample table lists fewer than 130,000 distinct CDR3 sequences, 8% to 13% of them with a count of one. The leading ten clones occupy approximately 3.5% of the sample.

The sample consisted of whole blood, taken in connection with sensitization to the hapten diphenylcyclopropenone (DPC). The sequence was obtained from a woman aged 40 to 49 with alopecia areata. Some clones in this sample may be carry-over from other donors' samples. The sequence is built from TRBV11-2 and TRBJ2-7, with TRBD2 identical over 7 junction bases. The CDR3 region reads CASSLDAGRGYEQYF. The DNA is as follows: TGTGCCAGCAGCTTAGATGCAGGGAGGGGCTACGAGCAGTACTTC.